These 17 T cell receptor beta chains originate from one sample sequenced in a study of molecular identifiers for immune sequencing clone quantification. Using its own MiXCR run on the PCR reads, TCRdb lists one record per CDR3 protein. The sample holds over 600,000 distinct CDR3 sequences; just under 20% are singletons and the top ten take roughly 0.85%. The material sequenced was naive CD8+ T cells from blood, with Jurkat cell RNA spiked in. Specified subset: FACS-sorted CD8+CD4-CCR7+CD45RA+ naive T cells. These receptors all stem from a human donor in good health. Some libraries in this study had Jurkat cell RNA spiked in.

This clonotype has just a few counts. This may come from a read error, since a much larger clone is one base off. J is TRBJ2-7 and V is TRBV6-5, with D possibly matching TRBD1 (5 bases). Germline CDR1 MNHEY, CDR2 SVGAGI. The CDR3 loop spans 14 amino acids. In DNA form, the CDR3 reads TGTGCCAACAGTTACCGTGCAGGGACCTACGAGCAGTACTTC. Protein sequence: CANSYRAGTYEQYF.

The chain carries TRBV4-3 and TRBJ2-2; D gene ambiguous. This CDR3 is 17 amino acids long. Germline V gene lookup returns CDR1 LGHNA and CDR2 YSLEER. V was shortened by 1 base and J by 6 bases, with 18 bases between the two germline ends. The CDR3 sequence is CASSQGVGTLYSGELFF. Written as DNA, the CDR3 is TGCGCCAGCAGCCAAGGTGTGGGAACGTTGTACTCCGGGGAGCTGTTTTTT.

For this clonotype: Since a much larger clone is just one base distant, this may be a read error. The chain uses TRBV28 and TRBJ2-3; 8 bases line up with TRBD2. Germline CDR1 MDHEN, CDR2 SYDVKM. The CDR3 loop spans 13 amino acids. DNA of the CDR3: TGTGCCAGCAAGGCTAGCGGGCTTGATACGCGGTATTTT. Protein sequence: CASKASGLDTRYF.

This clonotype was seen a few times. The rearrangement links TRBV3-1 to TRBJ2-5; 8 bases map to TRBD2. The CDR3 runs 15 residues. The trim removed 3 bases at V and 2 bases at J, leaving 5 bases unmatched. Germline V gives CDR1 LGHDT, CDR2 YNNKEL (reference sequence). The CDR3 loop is CASSHVAGGQETQYF. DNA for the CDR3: TGTGCCAGCAGCCATGTTGCGGGGGGACAAGAGACCCAGTACTTC.

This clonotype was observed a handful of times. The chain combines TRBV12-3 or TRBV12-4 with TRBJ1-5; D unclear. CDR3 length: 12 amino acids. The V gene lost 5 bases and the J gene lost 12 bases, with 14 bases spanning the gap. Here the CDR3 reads CASSPLGADQHF. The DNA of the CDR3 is TGTGCCAGCAGTCCCCTCGGTGCGGACCAGCATTTT.

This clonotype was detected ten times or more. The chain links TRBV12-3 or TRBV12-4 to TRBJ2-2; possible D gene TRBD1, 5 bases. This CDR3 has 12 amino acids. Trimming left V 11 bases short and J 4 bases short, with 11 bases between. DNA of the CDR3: TGTGCCCGGCAGGGAATCACCGGGGAGCTGTTTTTT. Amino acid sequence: CARQGITGELFF.

CDR3 loop: CASSPGVSHGYTF. In DNA, the CDR3 is TGTGCCAGCAGTCCAGGGGTTTCCCATGGCTACACCTTC. V is TRBV27 and J is TRBJ1-2, with D perhaps matching TRBD1 (6 bases). The germline V and J ends were trimmed by 5 bases and 6 bases, with 13 bases remaining between them. CDR1 is MNHEY and CDR2 is SMNVEV in the germline V gene (reference sequence). The CDR3 is made up of 13 amino acids.

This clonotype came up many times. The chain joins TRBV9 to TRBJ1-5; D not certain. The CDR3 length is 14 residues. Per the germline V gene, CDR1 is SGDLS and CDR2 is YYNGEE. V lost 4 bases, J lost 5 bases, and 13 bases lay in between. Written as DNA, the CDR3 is TGTGCCAGCAGCCCGACGGAGGGTCATCAGCCCCAGCATTTT. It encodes CASSPTEGHQPQHF.

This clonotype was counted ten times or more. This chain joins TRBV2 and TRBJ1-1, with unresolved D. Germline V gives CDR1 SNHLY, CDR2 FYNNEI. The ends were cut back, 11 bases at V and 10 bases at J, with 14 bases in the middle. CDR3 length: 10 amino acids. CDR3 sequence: CAAYIRGAFF. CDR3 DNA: TGTGCCGCGTACATTCGTGGAGCTTTCTTT.

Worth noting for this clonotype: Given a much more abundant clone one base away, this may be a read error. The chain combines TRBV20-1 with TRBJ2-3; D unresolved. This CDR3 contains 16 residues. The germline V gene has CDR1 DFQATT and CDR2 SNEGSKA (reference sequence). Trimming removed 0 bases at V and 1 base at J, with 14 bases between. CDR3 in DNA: TGCAGTGCTAGAGACTGCAATGCCGCTCGCACAGATACGCAGTATTTT. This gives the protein CSARDCNAARTDTQYF.

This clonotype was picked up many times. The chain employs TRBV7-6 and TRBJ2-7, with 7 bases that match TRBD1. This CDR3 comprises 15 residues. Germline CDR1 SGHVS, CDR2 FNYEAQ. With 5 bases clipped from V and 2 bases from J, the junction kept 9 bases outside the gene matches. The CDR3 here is CASSRDTGTAYEQYF. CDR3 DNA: TGTGCCAGCAGCCGTGACACAGGGACAGCCTACGAGCAGTACTTC.

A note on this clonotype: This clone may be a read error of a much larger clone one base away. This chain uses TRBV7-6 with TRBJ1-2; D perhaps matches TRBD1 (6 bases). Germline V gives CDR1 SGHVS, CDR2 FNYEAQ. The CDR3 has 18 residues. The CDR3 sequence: CASSLAGSGGSHYYDYTF. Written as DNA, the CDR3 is TGTGCCAGCAGCTTAGCCGGATCCGGGGGCAGCCATTACTATGACTACACCTTC.

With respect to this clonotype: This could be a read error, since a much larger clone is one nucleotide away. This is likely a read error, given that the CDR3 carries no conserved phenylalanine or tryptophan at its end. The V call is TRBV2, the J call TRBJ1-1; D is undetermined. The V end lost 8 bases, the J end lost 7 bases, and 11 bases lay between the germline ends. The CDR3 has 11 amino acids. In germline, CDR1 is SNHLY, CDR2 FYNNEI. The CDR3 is CASCDAREAFL. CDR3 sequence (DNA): TGTGCCAGCTGCGACGCCCGTGAAGCTTTCCTT.

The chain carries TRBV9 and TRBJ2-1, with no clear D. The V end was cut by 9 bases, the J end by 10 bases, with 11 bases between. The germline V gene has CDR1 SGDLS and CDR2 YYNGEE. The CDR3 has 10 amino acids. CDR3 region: CANPRREQFF. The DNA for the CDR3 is TGTGCCAACCCCAGGCGCGAGCAGTTCTTC.

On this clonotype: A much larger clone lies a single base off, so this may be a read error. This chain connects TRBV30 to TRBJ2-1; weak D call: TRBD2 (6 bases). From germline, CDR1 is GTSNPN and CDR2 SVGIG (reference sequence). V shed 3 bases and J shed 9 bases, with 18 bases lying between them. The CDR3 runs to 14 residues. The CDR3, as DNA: TGTGCCTGGAGGGTACTTCTGCGGGGCGGTGAGCAGTTCTTC. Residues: CAWRVLLRGGEQFF.

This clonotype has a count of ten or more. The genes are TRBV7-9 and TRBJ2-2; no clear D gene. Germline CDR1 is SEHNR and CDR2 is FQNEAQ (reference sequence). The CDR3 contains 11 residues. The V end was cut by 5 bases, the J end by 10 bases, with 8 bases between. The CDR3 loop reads CASSPGSELFF. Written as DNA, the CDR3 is TGTGCCAGCAGCCCCGGTTCGGAGCTGTTTTTT.

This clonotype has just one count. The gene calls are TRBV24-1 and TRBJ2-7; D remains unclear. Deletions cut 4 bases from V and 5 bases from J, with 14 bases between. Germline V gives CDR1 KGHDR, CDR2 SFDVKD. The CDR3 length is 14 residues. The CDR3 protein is CATSEQYPPDEQYF. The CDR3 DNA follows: TGTGCCACCAGTGAGCAGTACCCACCAGACGAGCAGTACTTC.